The 22 T cell receptor beta chains below all came from one sample that was sequenced in a study of spatial heterogeneity in lung cancer. TCRdb used MiXCR to reprocess the 5' RACE reads, holding one entry per CDR3 protein. The table records around 37,000 distinct CDR3 sequences, more than 7% of them present only once. Time point noted: sample taken at primary tumor resection. The source material was PBMCs, sampled at surgery. Receptor source: a female donor with early-stage non-small cell lung cancer.

This clonotype has just a few counts. V gene TRBV11-1 combines with J gene TRBJ2-3; a weak D match, TRBD2 (5 bases). Trimming took off 4 bases at V and 2 bases at J, with 10 bases between the two ends. In germline, CDR1 is SGHAT, CDR2 FQDESV (reference sequence). This CDR3 spans 14 amino acids. The CDR3 nucleotides read TGTGCCAGCAGCTCAGAGGGTATCACAGATACGCAGTATTTT. It yields the protein CASSSEGITDTQYF.

The CDR3, as DNA: TGTGCCTGGAGTGTAAGGGGGGGCGGCCAGCCCCAGCATTTT. This sequence encodes CAWSVRGGGQPQHF. This chain links TRBV30 with TRBJ1-5, with a tentative D call TRBD1 (6 bases). Germline values: CDR1 GTSNPN, CDR2 SVGIG (reference sequence). Trimming shortened V by 0 bases and J by 7 bases, and 13 bases separated the two germline ends. The CDR3 loop spans 14 amino acids.

Regarding this clonotype: A much more abundant neighbour one base away suggests this may be a read error. The CDR3 does not end in the conserved phenylalanine or tryptophan, so this is likely a read error. The gene calls are TRBV12-3 or TRBV12-4 and TRBJ2-3; 9 nucleotides agree with TRBD2. The length of the CDR3 is 12 residues. Trimming at V came to 10 bases and at J to 3 bases, leaving 2 bases not matched to a gene. In nucleotides, the CDR3 is TGTGCCACGAGCGGGGGGACAGATACGCAGTATCTT. Its protein product is CATSGGTDTQYL.

The sample holds many counts of this clonotype. This chain connects TRBV9 to TRBJ2-3; D may match TRBD1 or TRBD2 (7 bases each). Germline CDR1 SGDLS, CDR2 YYNGEE. The ends were cut back, 4 bases at V and 0 bases at J, with 15 bases in the middle. This CDR3 comprises 16 residues. CDR3 sequence (DNA): TGTGCCAGCAGCCCCAGGGGGGGGGCCAGCACAGATACGCAGTATTTT. Encoded protein: CASSPRGGASTDTQYF.

This clonotype was seen ten or more times. J is TRBJ1-2 and V is TRBV20-1, with D tentatively TRBD1 (5 bases). This CDR3 contains 17 residues. CDR1 DFQATT and CDR2 SNEGSKA come from the germline V gene (reference sequence). The V and J ends lost 0 bases and 3 bases respectively, with 20 bases between them. CDR3 DNA sequence: TGCAGTGCTAGAGACTCGACCCCCCAGGGTCAGGACTATGGCTACACCTTC. Encoded protein: CSARDSTPQGQDYGYTF.

This clonotype has more than one count but fewer than ten. V usage is TRBV11-3 and J usage is TRBJ2-5; 8 positions match TRBD2. Trimming cost V 1 base and J 1 base; bases outside gene matches: 2. Per the germline V gene, CDR1 is SGHNT and CDR2 is YENEEA. The CDR3 contains 15 residues. The CDR3 is CASSLGLATQETQYF. As DNA, the CDR3 is TGTGCCAGCAGCTTAGGACTAGCGACCCAAGAGACCCAGTACTTC.

The chain is built from TRBV9 and TRBJ2-3; TRBD1 aligns across 7 bases. The CDR3 sequence is 18 residues long. Germline CDR1 and CDR2: SGDLS and YYNGEE. With V trimmed by 0 bases and J by 3 bases, 13 bases remained unmatched. CDR3 loop: CASSVEATGSIWTDTQYF. The CDR3 nucleotides read TGTGCCAGCAGCGTAGAAGCGACAGGGTCGATTTGGACAGATACGCAGTATTTT. Based on the CDR3 plus reference TRBV9 and TRBJ2-3, the full variable domain is DSGVTQTPKHLITATGQRVTLRCSPRSGDLSVYWYQQSLDQGLQFLIQYYNGEERAKGNILERFSAQQFPDLHSELNLSSLELGDSALYFCASSVEATGSIWTDTQYFGPGTRLTVL.

This clonotype showed up many times. The V and J genes are TRBV6-2 or TRBV6-3 and TRBJ1-2, with D perhaps TRBD1 (6 bases). Trimming removed 8 bases from V and 2 bases from J, with 15 bases in between. This CDR3 region has 14 residues. Germline-derived CDR1 and CDR2 are MNHEY and SVGEGT. The CDR3 region is CASRGLTLNYGYTF. CDR3 DNA sequence: TGTGCCAGCCGGGGGCTCACCCTCAACTATGGCTACACCTTC.

This clonotype showed up many times. V is TRBV3-1 and J is TRBJ1-1; D unclear. Germline-derived CDR1 and CDR2 are LGHDT and YNNKEL (reference sequence). The CDR3 consists of 15 residues. V dropped 4 bases and J dropped 1 base, with 13 bases sitting between them. The CDR3, as DNA: TGTGCCAGCAGCCCGGACTTCATAGGGAACACTGAAGCTTTCTTT. Its protein is CASSPDFIGNTEAFF.

The sample holds a few counts of this clonotype. The rearrangement links TRBV5-1 to TRBJ2-7, with D hard to call. The ends were cut back, 4 bases at V and 2 bases at J, with 13 bases in the middle. Per germline, CDR1 SGHRS and CDR2 YFSETQ. The CDR3 has 14 residues. CDR3 residues: CASSSPSSPYEQYF. Here the CDR3 DNA reads TGCGCCAGCAGCAGCCCCAGTAGTCCCTACGAGCAGTACTTC.

This clonotype occurred many times. The CDR3 DNA is TGCGCCAGCAGCTTGCCGACTAGCGAGGCAGATACGCAGTATTTT. Protein product: CASSLPTSEADTQYF. The chain combines TRBV5-1 with TRBJ2-3, with 8 bases that match TRBD2. Losses at the gene ends were 1 base for V and 4 bases for J; bases not matched to a gene: 5. CDR1 is SGHRS and CDR2 is YFSETQ in the germline V gene. This CDR3 has 15 residues.

This clonotype appeared a few times. The CDR3 coding sequence is TGTGCCAGCAGCTTTCCGGAATCCTACGAGCAGTACTTC. It codes for CASSFPESYEQYF. The chain has TRBV7-2 and TRBJ2-7; no definite D call. Trimming left V 3 bases short and J 1 base short, with 7 bases between. The CDR3 runs to 13 residues. CDR1 SGHTA and CDR2 FQGNSA come from the germline V gene.

This clonotype showed up many times. The chain joins TRBV7-3 to TRBJ2-6; maybe TRBD2 (6 bases). CDR1 and CDR2 (germline): SGHTA, FQGTGA. This CDR3 comprises 14 residues. Between the trimmed V and J ends, which lost 5 bases and 13 bases, there was a span of 18 bases. As DNA, the CDR3 is TGTGCCAGCAGCAAACACGGGGAGGACCCTGTCCTGACTTTC. This sequence encodes CASSKHGEDPVLTF.

This clonotype was observed a few times. This rearrangement joins TRBV28 to TRBJ1-4, with TRBD1 identical over 7 bases. CDR1 is MDHEN and CDR2 is SYDVKM in the germline V gene. The V and J ends lost 7 bases and 0 bases, in that order; junction bases with no gene match: 11. There are 17 residues in the CDR3. Here the CDR3 DNA reads TGTGCCAGCATAAAACGGGGACAGACCCCAACTAATGAAAAACTGTTTTTT. Its protein product is CASIKRGQTPTNEKLFF.

There are many counts of this clonotype. V gene TRBV30 combines with J gene TRBJ2-7; 16 bases align to TRBD2. The ends lost 1 base at V and 2 bases at J; junction bases unmatched: 8. The CDR3 runs 18 residues. Germline V gene data show CDR1 as GTSNPN and CDR2 as SVGIG (reference sequence). This chain's CDR3 is CAWSEGLAGGPLPYEQYF. CDR3 DNA sequence: TGTGCCTGGAGTGAGGGACTAGCGGGAGGGCCCCTCCCCTACGAGCAGTACTTC. The full variable domain, with the rest looked up from reference TRBV30 and TRBJ2-7, is SQTIHQWPATLVQPVGSPLSLECTVEGTSNPNLYWYRQAAGRGLQLLFYSVGIGQISSEVPQNLSASRPQDRQFILSSKKLLLSDSGFYLCAWSEGLAGGPLPYEQYFGPGTRLTVT.

This clonotype was seen many times. The chain uses TRBV28 and TRBJ2-3, with 12 bases identical to TRBD2. V gave up 5 bases and J gave up 1 base; unmatched junction bases: 10. The CDR3 length is 18 residues. Germline V gene data show CDR1 as MDHEN and CDR2 as SYDVKM. The CDR3 DNA follows: TGTGCCAGCAGTCTGACTAGCGGGAGCCTCACCCGCACAGATACGCAGTATTTT. Translated: CASSLTSGSLTRTDTQYF.

This clonotype was detected only a few times. J is TRBJ1-2 and V is TRBV6-6, with D uncertain. The V end was cut by 2 bases, the J end by 6 bases, with 10 bases between. The CDR3 covers 13 residues. In germline, CDR1 is MNHNY, CDR2 SVGAGI (reference sequence). The CDR3 coding sequence is TGTGCCAGCAGTTACGGCAGGCAGGATGGCTACACCTTC. Translating it yields CASSYGRQDGYTF.

This clonotype was counted many times. V is TRBV6-5 and J is TRBJ2-3; possible D gene TRBD1, 6 bases. V dropped 2 bases and J dropped 4 bases, with 7 bases sitting between them. Looked up from germline, CDR1 is MNHEY and CDR2 is SVGAGI. This CDR3 contains 13 residues. Here the CDR3 DNA reads TGTGCCAGCAGTTACACAGGGCCAGATACGCAGTATTTT. Protein: CASSYTGPDTQYF.

This clonotype was observed at least ten times. J is TRBJ2-7 and V is TRBV4-3; perhaps TRBD2 as D (5 bases). Trimming removed 2 bases from V and 2 bases from J, with 10 bases in between. CDR3 length equals 14 residues. Germline values: CDR1 LGHNA, CDR2 YSLEER. CDR3: CASSQRDGAYEQYF. The CDR3, as DNA: TGCGCCAGCAGCCAACGTGACGGGGCCTACGAGCAGTACTTC.

Only a few counts were recorded for this clonotype. The chain uses TRBV7-8 and TRBJ2-2, with D tentatively TRBD2 (6 bases). This CDR3 is built from 17 residues. With 1 base removed from V and 7 bases from J, the gap between germline ends came to 19 bases. The germline V gene has CDR1 SGHVS and CDR2 FQNEAQ. The CDR3 nucleotides are TGTGCCAGCAGCTTAGACGGGGGAGCGATGATCTTCGGGGAGCTGTTTTTT. It specifies CASSLDGGAMIFGELFF.

V usage is TRBV7-9 and J usage is TRBJ2-7; D possibly uses TRBD1 or TRBD2 (5 bases each). V lost 3 bases and J lost 5, with 14 bases in between. Germline V lookup: CDR1 SEHNR, CDR2 FQNEAQ (reference sequence). This CDR3 spans 14 amino acids. The CDR3 sequence: CASSFAGRVNEQYF. In DNA form, the CDR3 reads TGTGCCAGCAGCTTTGCAGGGCGGGTCAACGAGCAGTACTTC.

This clonotype occurred a few times. V gene TRBV12-3 or TRBV12-4 combines with J gene TRBJ2-3, with D hard to call. Trimming pared 7 bases from V and 4 bases from J, leaving 9 bases between. This CDR3 spans 12 amino acids. Here the CDR3 reads CASTAWSDTQYF. The CDR3, as DNA: TGTGCCAGCACTGCTTGGTCAGATACGCAGTATTTT.